This T cell receptor (beta chain) appears in the sequencing data of a study of cytomegalovirus exposure and HLA in healthy donors. Note on this clone: Antigen unknown.

This table comes from immunoSEQ multiplex PCR, and its TCRdb copy is limited to in-frame clones, with some not included. In the table there are more than 55,000 clones, 70% to 90% of which are singletons. Study-level results: A few CMV-associated chains proved CMV antigen-specific in vitro. Reports described diagnosis of cytomegalovirus status by the classifier as highly specific and sensitive.

The J segment lost 3 bases and the V segment lost 6 bases, leaving 18 bases of the junction unmatched. CDR3 length equals 19 residues. In germline, CDR1 is SGHAT, CDR2 FQNNGV. This sequence was found in a woman in her late teens or twenties in good health and CMV-seronegative. The sequenced sample was PBMCs. The chain links TRBV11-2 to TRBJ2-3, with 10 bases aligning to TRBD2. The DNA for the CDR3 is TGTGCCAGCAGGACCTCAGCTTTCTTTCGAGCGGGGGGGACAGATACGCAGTATTTT. It translates to CASRTSAFFRAGGTDTQYF.